These 17 T cell receptor beta chains originate from one sample sequenced in a study of blood T cell repertoires in COVID-19. Data came from immunoSEQ multiplex PCR; TCRdb stores just in-frame clones and leaves some out. The sample has 200,000 to 250,000 clones, around 80% seen once. The sample was peripheral blood. Receptors originate from a woman in her seventies with acute or convalescent COVID-19.

The rearrangement uses TRBV7-3 and TRBJ2-1; D is unresolved. Germline V gene lookup returns CDR1 SGHTA and CDR2 FQGTGA. The CDR3 runs 16 residues. The V gene lost 1 base and the J gene lost 0 bases, with 10 bases spanning the gap. The CDR3 loop is CASSLRSNPSYNEQFF. DNA of the CDR3: TGTGCCAGCAGCTTAAGATCTAACCCCTCCTACAATGAGCAGTTCTTC.

This clone has only a few counts. V and J are TRBV3-1 (or the pseudogene TRBV3-2) and TRBJ1-4; D possibly corresponds to TRBD1 (6 bases). The CDR3 totals 15 residues. V dropped 1 base and J dropped 15 bases, with 21 bases sitting between them. Germline CDR1 LGHDT, CDR2 YNNKEL (reference sequence). CDR3 sequence: CASSQALARGQQVFF. The DNA of the CDR3 is TGTGCCAGCAGCCAAGCCCTCGCCCGGGGACAACAAGTGTTTTTT.

In this sample, this clone turned up a few times. V usage is TRBV3-1 (or the pseudogene TRBV3-2) and J usage is TRBJ1-3; D not resolved. Germline-derived CDR1 and CDR2 are LGHDT and YNNKEL (reference sequence). CDR3 size: 13 residues. Deletions cut 2 bases from V and 4 bases from J, with 6 bases between. In DNA form, the CDR3 reads TGTGCCAGCAGCCAACAACTAGGAAACACCATATATTTT. Its protein product is CASSQQLGNTIYF.

This chain connects TRBV6-5 to TRBJ2-6; D may be TRBD1 (6 bases). There are 15 residues in the CDR3. V was trimmed by 6 bases and J by 1 base, leaving 10 bases between them. The germline V gene has CDR1 MNHEY and CDR2 SVGAGI. The chain's CDR3 is CASSQGLSGANVLTF. Written as DNA, the CDR3 is TGTGCCAGCAGCCAGGGGTTGTCTGGGGCCAACGTCCTGACTTTC.

This rearrangement joins TRBV27 to TRBJ2-5, with 12 bases aligning to TRBD2. The V and J ends lost 6 bases and 4 bases, in that order; junction bases with no gene match: 15. Germline CDR1 reads MNHEY; CDR2 reads SMNVEV (reference sequence). CDR3 size: 18 residues. For the CDR3, the DNA is TGTGCCAGCAGACCACCGGGCGTCACTAGCGGGGGGCTAGAGACCCAGTACTTC. Translating it yields CASRPPGVTSGGLETQYF.

The genes are TRBV7-6 and TRBJ1-1; no firm D call. V dropped 5 bases and J dropped 0 bases, with 7 bases sitting between them. CDR1 is SGHVS and CDR2 is FNYEAQ in the germline V gene. The length of the CDR3 is 13 residues. The CDR3 is CASSEFLNTEAFF. CDR3 sequence (DNA): TGTGCCAGCAGCGAGTTTCTGAACACTGAAGCTTTCTTT.

V is TRBV5-1 and J is TRBJ2-3, with TRBD2 identical over 13 bases. Germline values: CDR1 SGHRS, CDR2 YFSETQ. CDR3 length: 16 amino acids. V lost 4 bases to trimming and J lost 6 bases; unmatched junction nucleotides: 8. The CDR3 sequence is CASSPWTSGGGDTQYF. CDR3 coding DNA: TGCGCCAGCAGCCCCTGGACTAGCGGGGGTGGCGATACGCAGTATTTT.

The rearrangement joins TRBV7-2 to TRBJ2-3; D perhaps matches TRBD1 (5 bases). Per the germline V gene, CDR1 is SGHTA and CDR2 is FQGNSA. CDR3 length equals 16 residues. V lost 2 bases and J lost 6, with 18 bases in between. CDR3 sequence reads: CASSLRFQLSGDTQYF. The CDR3 bases are TGTGCCAGCAGCTTAAGGTTCCAACTCTCAGGGGATACGCAGTATTTT.

The V call is TRBV10-2, the J call TRBJ2-5, with TRBD2 matching 11 bases. Trimming took 7 bases from V and 5 from J; bases not matched to a gene: 3. Germline CDR1 WSHSY, CDR2 SAAADI. This CDR3 is 13 amino acids long. For the CDR3, the DNA is TGCGCCAGCATCTTAGCGGGGGGGGAGACCCAGTACTTC. Encoded protein: CASILAGGETQYF.

The V gene is TRBV9, the J gene TRBJ2-3; 15 bases are shared with TRBD2. Germline CDR1 SGDLS, CDR2 YYNGEE. This CDR3 is built from 18 residues. The V segment lost 4 bases and the J segment 1 base; nucleotides outside the gene matches: 7. As DNA, the CDR3 is TGTGCCAGCAGCCCGGGGACTAGCGGGGGGTTGGGCACAGATACGCAGTATTTT. Its translation is CASSPGTSGGLGTDTQYF.

The CDR3 DNA follows: TGTGCCAGCTCCCTGAAGGGACAGACCCAAGAGACCCAGTACTTC. Translated, it gives CASSLKGQTQETQYF. The chain has TRBV18 and TRBJ2-5, with 7 bases fitting TRBD1. This CDR3 region has 15 residues. The V and J ends lost 6 bases and 1 base, in that order; junction bases with no gene match: 8. The germline gives CDR1 KGHSH, CDR2 LQKENI.

The V and J genes are TRBV3-1 (or the pseudogene TRBV3-2) and TRBJ2-1; 10 bases agree with TRBD2. The V gene end was trimmed by 8 bases and the J gene end by 8 bases; junction bases not matched to a gene: 18. The CDR3 is 17 amino acids. Germline CDR1 LGHDT, CDR2 YNNKEL (reference sequence). The CDR3 region is CASSEPLASGGIYEQFF. CDR3 coding DNA: TGTGCCAGCTCTGAACCCTTAGCTAGCGGGGGAATATATGAGCAGTTCTTC.

The V and J genes are TRBV19 and TRBJ2-3, with 15 positions matching TRBD2. This CDR3 comprises 19 residues. Per germline, CDR1 LNHDA and CDR2 SQIVND (reference sequence). Trimming at V came to 11 bases and at J to 2 bases, leaving 17 bases not matched to a gene. The CDR3 protein is CAPKPRTSGGETLTDTQYF. The DNA of the CDR3 is TGTGCCCCCAAGCCCCGGACTAGCGGGGGGGAGACCCTCACAGATACGCAGTATTTT.

The V gene is TRBV7-9, the J gene TRBJ2-7; 7 nucleotides agree with TRBD1. The CDR3 extends over 15 amino acids. Germline loops: CDR1 SEHNR, CDR2 FQNEAQ (reference sequence). J gave up 0 bases and V 0 bases, and 2 bases lay outside the gene matches. In nucleotides, the CDR3 is TGTGCCAGCAGCTTAGCGGACAGGAACTCCTACGAGCAGTACTTC. Translation gives CASSLADRNSYEQYF.

CDR3 DNA: TGTGCCAGCAGCCACGCGGGGGGGCAGGGACACGAGCAGTACTTC. This gives the protein CASSHAGGQGHEQYF. This rearrangement joins TRBV3-1 (or the pseudogene TRBV3-2) to TRBJ2-7; 9 bases fit TRBD2. CDR1 LGHDT and CDR2 YNNKEL come from the germline V gene (reference sequence). CDR3 length: 15 amino acids. The junction had 8 bases not matched to a gene; V was cut back by 3 bases and J by 5 bases.

The V call is TRBV7-9, the J call TRBJ2-7, with 9 bases fitting TRBD1. Germline V gene sequence: CDR1 SEHNR, CDR2 FQNEAQ (reference sequence). V lost 5 bases, J lost 6 bases, and 17 bases stayed unmatched. This CDR3 comprises 17 residues. The CDR3 is CASSANPGGQGFGEQYF. CDR3 in DNA: TGTGCCAGCAGCGCGAACCCAGGGGGACAGGGTTTCGGCGAGCAGTACTTC.

V gene TRBV6-5 combines with J gene TRBJ1-2; maybe TRBD1 (6 bases). CDR3 length equals 12 residues. Germline values: CDR1 MNHEY, CDR2 SVGAGI. Trimming left V 4 bases short and J 7 bases short, with 10 bases between. This CDR3 reads CASSSQGSGYTF. DNA for the CDR3: TGTGCCAGCAGTTCCCAGGGGAGTGGCTACACCTTC.